Below, one T cell receptor beta chain is given with its context. Researchers ran the PCR with 60 Vbeta and 13 Jbeta primers. Clones were read by immunoSEQ multiplex PCR, and TCRdb kept only the in-frame ones, dropping some. Among about 140,000 clones, over 70% were seen once, and the ten largest hold about 3.1%. The CDR3 loop spans 14 amino acids. The germline V gene has CDR1 MDHEN and CDR2 SYDVKM. V gave up 2 bases and J gave up 0 bases; unmatched junction bases: 0. The record originates from a study of cytomegalovirus exposure and HLA in healthy donors. Study-wide background: Unique TCR beta sequences numbering over 100 million came from 150 million to 200 million T cells in an earlier analysis. Of the donors genotyped, several hundred in all, around 76% fell in the Caucasian-associated ancestry cluster.

The gene calls are TRBV28 and TRBJ2-7; 8 bases align to TRBD1. The sequence was obtained from a man aged 40-49 years in good health and CMV-seronegative. Material for sequencing was PBMCs. The CDR3 here is CASSLTGGSYEQYF. CDR3 coding DNA: TGTGCCAGCAGTTTAACAGGGGGCTCCTACGAGCAGTACTTC.